The subject of this entry is one TCR beta chain. Its antigen is unknown. Though probably carrying unrecorded immune exposures, donors were nominally healthy at sampling. The PCR employed 60 Vbeta primers together with 13 Jbeta primers. The assay was immunoSEQ multiplex PCR, and TCRdb's table has in-frame clones only and misses some. In total, the table holds under 45,000 clones. The data derive from a study of cytomegalovirus exposure and HLA in healthy donors. Findings and limits, study-wide: In vitro testing confirmed a few CMV-associated chains as specific for CMV antigens. About 87% or about 30% of the time was how often most TCR beta V segments were productive, according to an earlier analysis. The study labeled 150 or so TCR beta chains cytomegalovirus-associated.

J gave up 6 bases and V 1 base, and 6 bases lay outside the gene matches. The length of the CDR3 is 15 residues. The germline gives CDR1 SGHRS, CDR2 YFSETQ. The chain couples TRBV5-1 to TRBJ2-3; 9 bases agree with TRBD2. This TCR was recovered from a male donor in good health and CMV-seronegative. What was sequenced was PBMCs. CDR3: CASSLRPSGEDTQYF. CDR3 DNA: TGCGCCAGCAGCTTGAGGCCTAGCGGGGAGGATACGCAGTATTTT.